This passage covers 22 T cell receptor beta chains from one sample sequenced in a study of molecular identifiers for immune sequencing clone quantification. TCRdb called the PCR reads again in MiXCR, with one record for every CDR3 protein. The sample has 400,000 to 600,000 distinct CDR3 sequences, 25% seen once. The material sequenced was naive CD8+ T cells from blood, with Jurkat cell RNA spiked in. Subset in this sample: FACS-sorted CD8+CD4-CCR7+CD45RA+ naive T cells. The receptors were gathered from a human donor in good health. Some libraries in this study had Jurkat cell RNA spiked in.

This clonotype was observed a few times. The V call is TRBV12-3 or TRBV12-4, the J call TRBJ2-3; no firm D call. V gave up 7 bases and J gave up 1 base, with 6 bases separating them. The CDR3 is 12 residues long. CDR3 amino acids: CASTSRTDTQYF. The CDR3 DNA follows: TGTGCCAGCACCTCCCGCACAGATACGCAGTATTTT.

This chain uses TRBV7-8 with TRBJ2-7; D possibly corresponds to TRBD1 (6 bases). Trimming took 1 base from V and 1 from J, leaving 14 bases between them. The CDR3 contains 16 residues. The V gene's germline CDR1 is SGHVS and CDR2 FQNEAQ. Written as DNA, the CDR3 is TGTGCCAGCAGCTTAGATCAGGACAGCTTATCCTACGAGCAGTACTTC. Translating it yields CASSLDQDSLSYEQYF. Full variable domain (outside the CDR3, taken from reference TRBV7-8 and TRBJ2-7): GAGVSQSPRYKVAKRGQDVALRCDPISGHVSLFWYQQALGQGPEFLTYFQNEAQLDKSGLPSDRFFAERPEGSVSTLKIQRTQQEDSAVYLCASSLDQDSLSYEQYFGPGTRLTVT.

At least ten counts were recorded for this clonotype. The chain uses TRBV19 and TRBJ1-1; no clear D. This CDR3 region has 14 residues. Trimming took 7 bases from V and 3 from J, leaving 15 bases between them. Germline V gives CDR1 LNHDA, CDR2 SQIVND (reference sequence). The CDR3 reads CASIPTFLDTEAFF. The CDR3 nucleotides are TGTGCCAGTATCCCAACTTTTTTAGACACTGAAGCTTTCTTT.

For this clonotype: Since a much larger clone is just one base distant, this may be a read error. J is TRBJ1-1 and V is TRBV9; no firm D call. CDR1 SGDLS and CDR2 YYNGEE come from the germline V gene. CDR3 length equals 13 residues. The CDR3 DNA reads TGTGCCAGCAGCGTAGGCGGATACACTGACGCTTTCTTT. Translation gives CASSVGGYTDAFF.

This clonotype showed up many times. This sequence joins TRBV7-9 and TRBJ2-7, with D hard to call. In germline, CDR1 is SEHNR, CDR2 FQNEAQ (reference sequence). With 3 bases removed from V and 1 base from J, the gap between germline ends came to 10 bases. This CDR3 has 14 residues. The CDR3 region has the DNA TGTGCCAGCAGCTTGGACGCAACTTCCTACGAGCAGTACTTC. This translates into CASSLDATSYEQYF.

Many counts were recorded for this clonotype. J is TRBJ1-4 and V is TRBV29-1; D remains ambiguous. The germline V gene encodes CDR1 SQVTM and CDR2 ANQGSEA. CDR3 length equals 11 residues. The V end was cut by 8 bases, the J end by 7 bases, with 11 bases between. The CDR3 bases are TGCAGCCTCCTGGAGGGTGAAAAACTGTTTTTT. This encodes CSLLEGEKLFF. The whole variable domain, filled in from reference TRBV29-1 and TRBJ1-4, reads SAVISQKPSRDICQRGTSLTIQCQVDSQVTMMFWYRQQPGQSLTLIATANQGSEATYESGFVIDKFPISRPNLTFSTLTVSNMSPEDSSIYLCSLLEGEKLFFGSGTQLSVL.

This clonotype was counted many times. The chain is built from TRBV27 and TRBJ2-7, with 9 bases identical to TRBD1. Looked up from germline, CDR1 is MNHEY and CDR2 is SMNVEV (reference sequence). With V trimmed by 3 bases and J by 3 bases, 3 bases remained unmatched. This CDR3 is built from 14 residues. Here the CDR3 DNA reads TGTGCCAGCAGTTTTGCGACAGGGGGCTACGAGCAGTACTTC. This translates into CASSFATGGYEQYF.

The chain is built from TRBV6-2 or TRBV6-3 and TRBJ1-5, with TRBD1 identical over 9 bases. Per the germline V gene, CDR1 is MNHEY and CDR2 is SVGEGT. The CDR3 covers 14 residues. J gave up 5 bases and V 6 bases, and 5 bases lay outside the gene matches. The CDR3 region has the DNA TGTGCCAGCAGATGGGGACAGGGCTATCAGCCCCAGCATTTT. Its protein is CASRWGQGYQPQHF.

Comment on this clonotype: A read error may be the cause here, since a much bigger clone is one base away. V gene TRBV6-1 combines with J gene TRBJ1-5; no reliable D call. V was cut by 8 bases and J by 6 bases, with 17 bases left in between. Germline V gene lookup returns CDR1 MNHNS and CDR2 SASEGT. There are 14 residues in the CDR3. The CDR3 coding sequence is TGTGCCAGCGGGCGGAGTGGGGATGGTCAGCCCCAGCATTTT. Protein sequence: CASGRSGDGQPQHF.

V is TRBV5-8 and J is TRBJ2-7; possibly TRBD1 or TRBD2 for D (5 bases each). V was cut by 4 bases and J by 2 bases, with 13 bases left in between. This CDR3 has 14 residues. Germline assignment: CDR1 SGHTS and CDR2 YDEGEE. As DNA, the CDR3 is TGTGCCAGCAGCGCTTTGGGACCGGCCTACGAGCAGTACTTC. Translating gives CASSALGPAYEQYF.

This clonotype was detected many times. The genes are TRBV6-5 and TRBJ2-7; TRBD1 matches 7 bases. This CDR3 contains 15 residues. The germline V gene encodes CDR1 MNHEY and CDR2 SVGAGI. Unmatched junction bases numbered 9, after V lost 6 bases and J lost 1 base. In nucleotides, the CDR3 is TGTGCCAGCAGACCCGACAGGGAATGGTCCTACGAGCAGTACTTC. This encodes CASRPDREWSYEQYF.

V is TRBV6-5 and J is TRBJ2-1; D ambiguous. This CDR3 has 16 residues. Trimming shortened V by 0 bases and J by 6 bases, and 15 bases separated the two germline ends. CDR1 MNHEY and CDR2 SVGAGI come from the germline V gene. The CDR3 reads CASSYSSPTWGNEQFF. Here the CDR3 DNA reads TGTGCCAGCAGTTACTCGTCGCCCACGTGGGGCAATGAGCAGTTCTTC.

There are many counts of this clonotype. The rearrangement uses TRBV3-1 and TRBJ2-7; the D is unclear. Germline CDR1 reads LGHDT; CDR2 reads YNNKEL (reference sequence). The CDR3 covers 11 residues. V lost 0 bases to trimming and J lost 5 bases, with 2 bases between them. CDR3 region: CASSQENEQYF. The CDR3 nucleotides are TGTGCCAGCAGCCAAGAGAACGAGCAGTACTTC.

The rearrangement joins TRBV7-2 to TRBJ2-7, with 8 bases identical to TRBD2. The germline gives CDR1 SGHTA, CDR2 FQGNSA. V trimming: 3 bases; J trimming: 6 bases; junction bases outside the gene matches: 7. CDR3 size: 14 residues. For the CDR3, the DNA is TGTGCCAGCAGCTTTGGCGGGGGGCCCTTCGAGCAGTACTTC. It codes for CASSFGGGPFEQYF.

This chain connects TRBV3-2 to TRBJ2-3; the tabulated D call, TRBD2, remains unverified against the DNA. TRBV3-2 is deemed a pseudogene. This CDR3 has 16 amino acids. For the CDR3, the DNA is TGTGCCAGCAGCCAAGAAAAAGGTTTAGGGCCAGATACGCAGTATTTT. It translates to CASSQEKGLGPDTQYF.

This clonotype has more than one count but fewer than ten. The CDR3 bases are TGTGCCAGCAGTTTTCTATCGCTAGTGACTGGGGCCAACGTCCTGACTTTC. Its translation: CASSFLSLVTGANVLTF. The chain is built from TRBV28 and TRBJ2-6, with unresolved D. Trimming shortened V by 3 bases and J by 2 bases, and 14 bases separated the two germline ends. Per germline, CDR1 MDHEN and CDR2 SYDVKM. The CDR3 covers 17 residues.

To note about this clonotype: A clone one base away is much larger, so this may be a read error. This sequence joins TRBV6-5 and TRBJ2-3; D remains ambiguous. The V end was cut by 2 bases, the J end by 0 bases, with 12 bases between. Germline CDR1 reads MNHEY; CDR2 reads SVGAGI. The CDR3 contains 16 residues. DNA of the CDR3: TGTGCCAGCAGTTACGGTCTAAGGGTTAGCACAGATACGCAGTATTTT. Protein: CASSYGLRVSTDTQYF.

The sample holds many counts of this clonotype. The rearrangement links TRBV7-6 to TRBJ1-1, with 7 bases identical to TRBD1. Germline V CDR1 and CDR2: SGHVS, FNYEAQ. V lost 8 bases and J lost 0; bases outside the gene matches: 6. CDR3 size: 14 residues. CDR3 in DNA: TGTGCCAGCGCTCCGGACAGGATGAACACTGAAGCTTTCTTT. Translated: CASAPDRMNTEAFF.

This clonotype was counted ten times or more. This chain joins TRBV7-2 and TRBJ1-5; 8 nucleotides match TRBD1. Unmatched junction bases numbered 10, after V lost 5 bases and J lost 4 bases. CDR3 length: 16 amino acids. CDR1 and CDR2 (germline): SGHTA, FQGNSA. The CDR3 spells CASSDTGTGLNQPQHF. The CDR3 coding sequence is TGTGCCAGCAGCGACACCGGGACAGGCTTGAATCAGCCCCAGCATTTT.

This clonotype was seen once. The J gene is TRBJ2-1, the V gene TRBV20-1; 12 positions agree with TRBD2. Germline CDR1 is DFQATT and CDR2 is SNEGSKA (reference sequence). J gave up 4 bases and V 0 bases, and 4 bases lay outside the gene matches. CDR3 length: 16 residues. CDR3 protein: CSARERLAGAYNEQFF. For the CDR3, the DNA is TGCAGTGCTAGAGAGAGACTAGCGGGAGCATACAATGAGCAGTTCTTC.

The rearrangement joins TRBV13 to TRBJ2-7, with TRBD2 matching over 9 bases. V gave up 5 bases and J gave up 3 bases; unmatched junction bases: 8. The germline CDR1 and CDR2 sequences are PRHDT and FYEKMQ (reference sequence). This CDR3 region has 15 residues. In nucleotides, the CDR3 is TGTGCCAGCAGCCGAGGACTAGCGCACCACTACGAGCAGTACTTC. Residues: CASSRGLAHHYEQYF.

This clonotype has a count of ten or more. V gene TRBV20-1 combines with J gene TRBJ2-3, with 10 bases fitting TRBD2. CDR3 size: 17 residues. V trimming: 0 bases; J trimming: 8 bases; junction bases outside the gene matches: 14. Per the germline V gene, CDR1 is DFQATT and CDR2 is SNEGSKA (reference sequence). CDR3: CSARDSWGLAGEGTQYF. The DNA for the CDR3 is TGCAGTGCTAGAGATTCTTGGGGGCTAGCGGGAGAAGGTACGCAGTATTTT.